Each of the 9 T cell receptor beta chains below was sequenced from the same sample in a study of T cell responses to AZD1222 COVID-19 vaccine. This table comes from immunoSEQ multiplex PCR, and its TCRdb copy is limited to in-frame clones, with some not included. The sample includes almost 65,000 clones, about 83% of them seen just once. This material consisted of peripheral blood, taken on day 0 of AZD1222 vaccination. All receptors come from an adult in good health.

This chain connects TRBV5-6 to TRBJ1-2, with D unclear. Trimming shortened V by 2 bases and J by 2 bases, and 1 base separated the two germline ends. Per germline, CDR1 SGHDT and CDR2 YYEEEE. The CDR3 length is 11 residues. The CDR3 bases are TGTGCCAGCAGCTTAAACTATGGCTACACCTTC. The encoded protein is CASSLNYGYTF. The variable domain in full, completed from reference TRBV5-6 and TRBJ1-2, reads DAGVTQSPTHLIKTRGQQVTLRCSPKSGHDTVSWYQQALGQGPQFIFQYYEEEERQRGNFPDRFSGHQFPNYSSELNVNALLLGDSALYLCASSLNYGYTFGSGTRLTVV.

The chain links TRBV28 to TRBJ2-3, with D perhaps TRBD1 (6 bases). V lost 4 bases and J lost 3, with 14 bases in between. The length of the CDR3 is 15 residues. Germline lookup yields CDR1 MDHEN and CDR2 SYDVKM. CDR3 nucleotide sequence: TGTGCCAGCAGTTCGAACAGGGCGGGTACAGATACGCAGTATTTT. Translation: CASSSNRAGTDTQYF.

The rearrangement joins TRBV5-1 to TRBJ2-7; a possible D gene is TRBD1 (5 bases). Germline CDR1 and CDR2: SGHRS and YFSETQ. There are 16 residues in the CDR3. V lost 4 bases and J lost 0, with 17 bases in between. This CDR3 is CASSLSPDSSSYEQYF. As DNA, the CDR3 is TGCGCCAGCAGCCTATCCCCTGACAGCAGCTCCTACGAGCAGTACTTC.

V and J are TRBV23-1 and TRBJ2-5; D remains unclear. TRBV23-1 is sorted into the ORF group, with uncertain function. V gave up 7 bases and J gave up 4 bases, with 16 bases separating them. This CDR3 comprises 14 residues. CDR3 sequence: CASNPVRVTETQYF. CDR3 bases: TGCGCCAGCAACCCGGTTAGGGTCACAGAGACCCAGTACTTC.

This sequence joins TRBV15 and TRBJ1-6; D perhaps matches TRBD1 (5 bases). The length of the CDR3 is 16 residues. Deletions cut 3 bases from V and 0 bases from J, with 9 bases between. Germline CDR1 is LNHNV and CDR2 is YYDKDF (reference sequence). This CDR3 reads CATSSGTSSYNSPLHF. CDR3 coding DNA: TGTGCCACCAGCAGCGGGACGAGCTCCTATAATTCACCCCTCCACTTT.

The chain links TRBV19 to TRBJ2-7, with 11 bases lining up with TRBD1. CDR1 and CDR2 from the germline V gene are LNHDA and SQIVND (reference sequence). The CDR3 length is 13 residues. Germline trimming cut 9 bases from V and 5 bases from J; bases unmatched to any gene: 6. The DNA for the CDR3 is TGTGCCAGCCGGGACAGGGGGAACGACGAGCAGTACTTC. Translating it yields CASRDRGNDEQYF.

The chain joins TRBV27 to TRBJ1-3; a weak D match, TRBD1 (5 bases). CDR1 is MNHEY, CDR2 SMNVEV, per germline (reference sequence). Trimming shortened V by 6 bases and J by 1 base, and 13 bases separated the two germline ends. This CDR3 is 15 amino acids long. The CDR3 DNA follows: TGTGCCAGCAGCCCTTGGGGGGGATCTGGAAACACCATATATTTT. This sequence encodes CASSPWGGSGNTIYF.

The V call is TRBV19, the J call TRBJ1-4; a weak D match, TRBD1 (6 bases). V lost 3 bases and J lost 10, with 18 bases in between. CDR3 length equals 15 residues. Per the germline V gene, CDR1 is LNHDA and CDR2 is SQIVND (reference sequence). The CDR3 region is CASSIRSSVDRKLFF. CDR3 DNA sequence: TGTGCCAGTAGTATTCGTTCTTCTGTGGACAGAAAACTGTTTTTT.

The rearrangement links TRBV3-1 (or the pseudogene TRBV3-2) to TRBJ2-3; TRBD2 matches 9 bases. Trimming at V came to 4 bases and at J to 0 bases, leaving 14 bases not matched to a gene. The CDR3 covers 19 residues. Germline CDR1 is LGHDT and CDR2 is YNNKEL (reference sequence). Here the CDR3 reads CASSPRSLAGFTSTDTQYF. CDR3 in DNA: TGTGCCAGCAGCCCCCGGTCCCTAGCGGGGTTCACTAGCACAGATACGCAGTATTTT.